This T cell receptor (beta chain) was obtained from a study of control samples from healthy donors and cancer patients. The V gene's germline CDR1 is SGDLS and CDR2 YYNGEE. Trimming cost V 0 bases and J 4 bases; bases outside gene matches: 6. The CDR3 has 15 amino acids. This table comes from immunoSEQ multiplex PCR, and its TCRdb copy is limited to in-frame clones, with some not included. The sample shows 100,000 to 150,000 clones, roughly 90% of them seen only once. The sequence was obtained from a man in his fifties or sixties in good health. Sequenced input: blood. V is TRBV9 and J is TRBJ2-7; 8 positions match TRBD2. The CDR3 reads CASSVATSSGYEQYF. The CDR3 region has the DNA TGTGCCAGCAGCGTAGCTACGTCTAGCGGGTACGAGCAGTACTTC.